This TCR beta chain appears in the sequencing data of a study of blood T cell repertoires in COVID-19. Whole-study context: There were acute and convalescent COVID-19 samples, and they came from the United States, Italy and Spain. In each case, the material was cDNA or gDNA derived from T cells, B-cell-depleted T cells, or PBMCs.

As processed by the authors: Quantification of nucleated cells was approximated via reference gene primer amplification. Data came from immunoSEQ multiplex PCR; TCRdb stores just in-frame clones and leaves some out. That table gives V, J and clone size, and the DNA gave D and trimming. The sample includes some 280,000 clones, about 91% seen only once; the top ten take around 13%. The CDR3 is 13 residues long. Germline loops: CDR1 SGDLS, CDR2 YYNGEE. Trimming removed 8 bases from V and 0 bases from J, with 9 bases in between. The chain carries TRBV9 and TRBJ1-3, with D possibly being TRBD1 (5 bases). This receptor was taken from a woman aged 60-70 years with acute or convalescent COVID-19. Sequenced input: peripheral blood. CDR3 sequence reads: CASGGVSGNTIYF. The CDR3 DNA is TGTGCCAGTGGAGGGGTCTCTGGAAACACCATATATTTT.